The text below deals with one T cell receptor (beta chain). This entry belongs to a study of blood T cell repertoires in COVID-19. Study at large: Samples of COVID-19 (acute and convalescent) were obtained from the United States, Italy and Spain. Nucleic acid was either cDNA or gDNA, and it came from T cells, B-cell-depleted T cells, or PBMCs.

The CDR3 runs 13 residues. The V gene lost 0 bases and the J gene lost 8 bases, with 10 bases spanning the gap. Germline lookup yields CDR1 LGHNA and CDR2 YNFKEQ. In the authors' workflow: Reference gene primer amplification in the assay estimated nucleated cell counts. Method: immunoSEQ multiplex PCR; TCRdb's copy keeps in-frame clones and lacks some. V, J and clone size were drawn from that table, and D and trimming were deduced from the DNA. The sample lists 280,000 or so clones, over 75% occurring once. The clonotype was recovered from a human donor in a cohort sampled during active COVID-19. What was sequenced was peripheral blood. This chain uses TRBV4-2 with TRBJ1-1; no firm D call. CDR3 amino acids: CASSQDRSYEAFF. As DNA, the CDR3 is TGTGCCAGCAGCCAAGATCGGTCTTACGAAGCTTTCTTT.